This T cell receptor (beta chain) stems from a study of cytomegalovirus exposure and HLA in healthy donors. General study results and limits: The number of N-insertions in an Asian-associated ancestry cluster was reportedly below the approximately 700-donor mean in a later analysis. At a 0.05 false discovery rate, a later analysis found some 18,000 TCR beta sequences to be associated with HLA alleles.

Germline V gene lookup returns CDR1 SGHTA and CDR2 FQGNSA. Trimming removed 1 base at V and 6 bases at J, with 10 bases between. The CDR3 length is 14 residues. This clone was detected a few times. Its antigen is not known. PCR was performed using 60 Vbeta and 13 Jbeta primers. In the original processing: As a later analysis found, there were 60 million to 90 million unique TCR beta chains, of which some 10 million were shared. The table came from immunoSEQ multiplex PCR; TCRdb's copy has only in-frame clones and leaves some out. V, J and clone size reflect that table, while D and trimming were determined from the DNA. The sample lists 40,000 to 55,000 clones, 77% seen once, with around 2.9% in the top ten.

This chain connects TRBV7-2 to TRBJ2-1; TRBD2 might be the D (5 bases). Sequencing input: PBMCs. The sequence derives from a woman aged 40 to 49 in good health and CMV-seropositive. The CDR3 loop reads CASSLGGRTNEQFF. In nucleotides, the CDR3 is TGTGCCAGCAGCTTAGGAGGGCGGACCAATGAGCAGTTCTTC.